This T cell receptor (beta chain) was sequenced in a study of T cell repertoires in cytomegalovirus infection (dated by TCRdb to between 2018 and 2021). A note on the overall study: The peptide stimulations were aimed at well-studied HLA-B-restricted epitopes as well as recently identified HLA-C-restricted CMV epitopes, whose presentation resists viral immunomodulation. Because public TCR beta signatures pointed to carriage of CMV infection together with the matching HLA type, the HLA type of each donor mattered for the analysis.

The V and J ends are trimmed by 2 bases and 0 bases, leaving 20 bases between them. From a lookup of the germline V gene, CDR1 and CDR2 are MDHEN and SYDVKM. The CDR3 has 18 amino acids, counting the end cysteine and valine. Left in the record is the CDR3 DNA by itself, 54 bases read in frame from the first base. The sequencer was an Illumina HiSeq 1500. TCRdb took the public reads, trimmed them with fastp at Q25, ran MiXCR for clone calling and kept in-frame beta chains. For every CDR3 protein sequence, its rows merge into one entry that carries the most common genes and DNA. The sample table contains about 830,000 distinct CDR3 sequences; only one count was recorded for approximately 29% of them. Roughly an eighth of the sample is held by the ten biggest clonotypes. As regards this clonotype: Its antigen has not been determined. One base away there is no much larger clone; base qualities are not given.

General study outcomes and caveats: The ex vivo response was dominated by HLA-C-restricted CMV-specific TCR beta clonotypes, and the single most frequent clonotype in two of eight donors was supplied by these HLA-C-restricted clonotypes. In both this cohort and an independent cohort of 350 to 400 donors, the cumulative frequency of public TCR beta family members distinguished carriers of CMV infection plus the relevant HLA type.

In the paper's terms, the treatment or condition label means: in vitro stimulation with specific CMV peptide epitopes to enrich CMV-specific T cells. Sequenced material: cultured CD8+ T cells from PBMCs, taken from culture after CMV antigen stimulation. The sequence is built from TRBV28 and TRBJ2-7; a weak D assignment points to TRBD2 (5 bases agree). The clonotype originates from a human donor in good health (CMV status not recorded). Some clones in this sample may be carry-over from other donors' samples. The CDR3 region has the sequence CASSLTLDRGGFSYEQYV. The nucleotide sequence reads TGTGCCAGCAGTTTAACCCTCGACCGAGGAGGATTCTCCTACGAGCAGTACGTC.